This T cell receptor beta chain was recorded in a study of blood T cell repertoires in COVID-19. Whole-study context: Acute and convalescent COVID-19 specimens originated in the United States, Italy and Spain. T cells, B-cell-depleted T cells, or PBMCs supplied cDNA or gDNA.

The germline CDR1 and CDR2 sequences are SGDLS and YYNGEE. This CDR3 has 15 amino acids. The V and J ends lost 4 bases and 0 bases respectively, with 11 bases between them. In the authors' methods: Reference gene primer amplification gave nucleated cell count estimates. The method was immunoSEQ multiplex PCR; TCRdb's version includes in-frame clones alone and lacks a portion of them. V and J calls and clone size are those listed in that table; D and trimming were worked out from the DNA. Found here are about 59,000 clones, roughly 87% of them singletons; the top ten hold 5.1%. V gene TRBV9 combines with J gene TRBJ1-5; D not resolved. The TCR sequence derives from a man at least 80 years old in a cohort sampled during active COVID-19. The sequenced sample was peripheral blood. In DNA form, the CDR3 reads TGTGCCAGCAGCCCAAGAGACAATAGCAATCAGCCCCAGCATTTT. Its protein is CASSPRDNSNQPQHF.